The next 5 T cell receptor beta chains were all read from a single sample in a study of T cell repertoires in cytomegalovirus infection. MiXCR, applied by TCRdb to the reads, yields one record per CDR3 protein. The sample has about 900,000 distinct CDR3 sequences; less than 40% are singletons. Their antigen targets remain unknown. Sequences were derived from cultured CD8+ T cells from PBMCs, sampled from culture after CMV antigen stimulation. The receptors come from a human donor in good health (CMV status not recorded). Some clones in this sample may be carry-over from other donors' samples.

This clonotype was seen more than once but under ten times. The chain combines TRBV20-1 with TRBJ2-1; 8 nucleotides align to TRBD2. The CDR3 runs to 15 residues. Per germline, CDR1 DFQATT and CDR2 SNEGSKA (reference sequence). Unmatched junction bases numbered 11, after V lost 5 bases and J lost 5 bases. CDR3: CSACSGIEGHNEQFF. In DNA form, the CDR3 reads TGCAGTGCTTGTAGCGGGATTGAGGGGCACAATGAGCAGTTCTTC.

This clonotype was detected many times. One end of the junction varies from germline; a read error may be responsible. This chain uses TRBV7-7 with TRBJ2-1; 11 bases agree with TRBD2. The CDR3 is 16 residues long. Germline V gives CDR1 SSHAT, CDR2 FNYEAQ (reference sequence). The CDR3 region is CASSPLGSSGGREQFF. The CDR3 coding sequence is TGTGCTAGCAGCCCGCTGGGGTCTAGCGGGGGGCGGGAGCAGTTCTTC.

CDR3: CASSYSIGTSVYEQYF. CDR3 sequence (DNA): TGTGCCAGCAGTTACTCGATTGGCACTAGCGTCTACGAGCAGTACTTC. This chain uses TRBV6-2 or TRBV6-3 with TRBJ2-7; 7 bases are shared with TRBD2. The CDR3 runs 16 residues. Germline V lookup: CDR1 MNHEY, CDR2 SVGEGT. V shed 0 bases, J shed 3 bases, and the junction held 8 bases outside the gene matches.

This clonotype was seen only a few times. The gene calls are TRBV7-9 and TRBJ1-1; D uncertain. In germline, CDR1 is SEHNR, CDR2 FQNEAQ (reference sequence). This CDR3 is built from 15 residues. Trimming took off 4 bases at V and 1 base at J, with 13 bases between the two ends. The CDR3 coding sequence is TGTGCCAGCAGCTCCGGATTGGGCGCGAACACTGAAGCTTTCTTT. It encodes CASSSGLGANTEAFF.

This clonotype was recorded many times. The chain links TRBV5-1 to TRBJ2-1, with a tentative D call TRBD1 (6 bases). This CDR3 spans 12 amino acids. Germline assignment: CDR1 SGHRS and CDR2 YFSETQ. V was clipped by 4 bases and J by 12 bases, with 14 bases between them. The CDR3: CASSPHGGGQFF. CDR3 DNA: TGCGCCAGCAGCCCCCATGGGGGCGGGCAGTTCTTC.